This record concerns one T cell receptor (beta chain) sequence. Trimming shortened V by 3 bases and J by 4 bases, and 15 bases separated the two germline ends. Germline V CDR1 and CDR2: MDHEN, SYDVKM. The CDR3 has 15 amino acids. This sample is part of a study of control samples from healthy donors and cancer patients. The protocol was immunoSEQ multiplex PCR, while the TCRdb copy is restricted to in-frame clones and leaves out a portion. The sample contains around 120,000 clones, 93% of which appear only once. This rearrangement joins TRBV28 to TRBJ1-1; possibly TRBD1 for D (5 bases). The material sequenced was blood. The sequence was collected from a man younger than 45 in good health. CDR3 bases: TGTGCCAGCAGTTTGCTAGGTGGGGCTGGCACTGAAGCTTTCTTT. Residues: CASSLLGGAGTEAFF. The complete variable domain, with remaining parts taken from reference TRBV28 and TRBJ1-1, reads DVKVTQSSRYLVKRTGEKVFLECVQDMDHENMFWYRQDPGLGLRLIYFSYDVKMKEKGDIPEGYSVSREKKERFSLILESASTNQTSMYLCASSLLGGAGTEAFFGQGTRLTVV.